This T cell receptor beta chain was observed in a study of blood T cell repertoires in COVID-19. Looking at the study overall: In each case, the material was cDNA or gDNA derived from T cells, B-cell-depleted T cells, or PBMCs.

Only in-frame clones appear in the TCRdb table, and some are missing; sequencing was by immunoSEQ multiplex PCR. Among about 430,000 clones listed, approximately 90% were seen once. The V and J ends lost 2 bases and 4 bases respectively, with 6 bases between them. The CDR3 consists of 14 residues. CDR1 is ENHRY, CDR2 SYGVKD, per germline. The clonotype comes from a woman between 18 and 29 years old who had been exposed to COVID-19. Sequenced material: PBMCs or T cells enriched from blood (not recorded which). The rearrangement uses TRBV10-3 and TRBJ1-6; perhaps TRBD1 as D (5 bases). The CDR3 sequence is CAISEDSYNSPLHF. CDR3 DNA: TGTGCCATCAGTGAGGACAGTTATAATTCACCCCTCCACTTT.